Presented here are 13 T cell receptor beta chains from one specimen sequenced in a study of STAT5B mutations in CD4+ large granular lymphocyte leukemia. Assay: immunoSEQ multiplex PCR; the TCRdb copy retains only in-frame clones and omits some. The sample includes 45,000 to 55,000 clones, 70% of them seen just once. Sequenced: CD4+ T cells from blood buffy coats. The receptors derive from a human donor in good health.

The chain links TRBV7-6 to TRBJ1-5, with 8 bases aligning to TRBD1. V lost 5 bases to trimming and J lost 5 bases; unmatched junction nucleotides: 2. Germline loops: CDR1 SGHVS, CDR2 FNYEAQ. The CDR3 consists of 13 residues. As DNA, the CDR3 is TGTGCCAGCAGCCAGACAGGGGATCAGCCCCAGCATTTT. Protein sequence: CASSQTGDQPQHF.

This sequence joins TRBV5-5 and TRBJ2-1; perhaps TRBD1 as D (5 bases). Trimming removed 6 bases at V and 6 bases at J, with 16 bases between. Germline V gene lookup returns CDR1 SGHKS and CDR2 YYEKEE (reference sequence). The CDR3 extends over 14 amino acids. The CDR3 DNA reads as TGTGCCAGCAACTCAGGGCCCCCGCTCAATGAGCAGTTCTTC. This sequence encodes CASNSGPPLNEQFF.

The chain recombines TRBV27 with TRBJ2-5; 11 positions match TRBD2. Per germline, CDR1 MNHEY and CDR2 SMNVEV (reference sequence). The CDR3 is 17 residues long. With 4 bases clipped from V and 1 base from J, the junction kept 8 bases outside the gene matches. The CDR3 loop reads CASSSLLAGGIQETQYF. In DNA form, the CDR3 reads TGTGCCAGCAGTTCCCTCTTAGCGGGGGGGATCCAAGAGACCCAGTACTTC.

The chain carries TRBV12-1 and TRBJ1-6; the table's TRBD1 call for D was not verified on the DNA. TRBV12-1 counts as a pseudogene. This CDR3 contains 13 residues. CDR3 in DNA: TGTGCCAGCAGCACGGGGACAGTTAGAACCCTCCACTTT. Translation: CASSTGTVRTLHF.

V gene TRBV15 combines with J gene TRBJ2-7, with D hard to call. With 1 base removed from V and 2 bases from J, the gap between germline ends came to 6 bases. The germline V gene encodes CDR1 LNHNV and CDR2 YYDKDF (reference sequence). The CDR3 runs to 13 residues. CDR3 sequence: CATSRGRTYEQYV. The CDR3, as DNA: TGTGCCACCAGCAGAGGTAGGACCTACGAGCAGTACGTC.

The chain employs TRBV7-9 and TRBJ2-7; D perhaps matches TRBD2 (5 bases). Trimming took 3 bases from V and 7 from J, leaving 16 bases between them. Germline CDR1 reads SEHNR; CDR2 reads FQNEAQ (reference sequence). The CDR3 is made up of 14 amino acids. CDR3 in amino acids: CASSFHGTPGEQYV. The CDR3, as DNA: TGTGCCAGCAGCTTCCACGGAACACCGGGAGAGCAGTACGTC.

The V call is TRBV5-5, the J call TRBJ1-5; D is possibly TRBD1 (5 bases). The CDR3 sequence is 14 residues long. Between the trimmed V and J ends, which lost 10 bases and 5 bases, there was a span of 19 bases. Germline lookup yields CDR1 SGHKS and CDR2 YYEKEE (reference sequence). CDR3 sequence (DNA): TGTGCCTCTAGCAGGTTTGGGACGGATCAGCCCCAGCATTTT. Protein: CASSRFGTDQPQHF.

There are a few counts of this clone. The chain carries TRBV7-2 and TRBJ2-3; 8 positions agree with TRBD2. Trimming at V came to 5 bases and at J to 1 base, leaving 8 bases not matched to a gene. The CDR3 sequence is 16 residues long. CDR1 SGHTA and CDR2 FQGNSA come from the germline V gene. CDR3 region: CASSTSGGSGTDTQYF. DNA for the CDR3: TGTGCCAGCAGCACCAGCGGGGGCTCGGGCACAGATACGCAGTATTTT.

A note on this clone: The junction shows a germline mismatch at one end, possibly a read error. The rearrangement joins TRBV7-7 to TRBJ2-5; D perhaps matches TRBD1 (6 bases). The CDR3 covers 15 residues. Germline V gene sequence: CDR1 SSHAT, CDR2 FNYEAQ (reference sequence). The CDR3 here is CASSSTTGPQETQYF. Written as DNA, the CDR3 is TGTGCTAGCAGCTCAACTACAGGGCCCCAAGAGACCCAGTACTTC. Full variable domain (missing parts from reference TRBV7-7 and TRBJ2-5): GAGVSQSPRYKVTKRGQDVTLRCDPISSHATLYWYQQALGQGPEFLTYFNYEAQPDKSGLPSDRFSAERPEGSISTLTIQRTEQRDSAMYRCASSSTTGPQETQYFGPGTRLLVL.

This clone occurred a few times. This chain connects TRBV21-1 to TRBJ2-7; the table's D call, TRBD1, has no DNA check behind it. TRBV21-1 is reported as a pseudogene. The CDR3 extends over 16 amino acids. CDR3: CASSSQQGCSSYEQYV. The CDR3 nucleotides read TGTGCCAGCAGCAGCCAACAGGGATGCAGCTCCTACGAGCAGTACGTC.

Only one count was recorded for this clone. The chain combines TRBV4-2 with TRBJ1-5; D gene unclear. Trimming cost V 2 bases and J 5 bases, with 16 bases left between them. Germline CDR1 reads LGHNA; CDR2 reads YNFKEQ. The CDR3 length is 16 residues. CDR3 in DNA: TGTGCCAGCAGCCAAAAGGCATTAACGGATTATCAGCCCCAGCATTTT. Translating gives CASSQKALTDYQPQHF.

V and J are TRBV28 and TRBJ1-5; a weak D match, TRBD1 (5 bases). The length of the CDR3 is 17 residues. Germline values: CDR1 MDHEN, CDR2 SYDVKM. Trimming pared 2 bases from V and 7 bases from J, leaving 21 bases between. The CDR3 sequence: CASSLHPSGPGGQPQHF. CDR3 nucleotides: TGTGCCAGCAGTTTACACCCCTCAGGGCCCGGAGGACAGCCCCAGCATTTT.

This clone was counted only a few times. The chain links TRBV29-1 to TRBJ1-1; the D is unclear. With 4 bases removed from V and 6 bases from J, the gap between germline ends came to 3 bases. Germline assignment: CDR1 SQVTM and CDR2 ANQGSEA. The CDR3 totals 9 residues. CDR3 amino acids: CSVAPEAFF. CDR3 in DNA: TGCAGCGTTGCCCCTGAAGCTTTCTTT.